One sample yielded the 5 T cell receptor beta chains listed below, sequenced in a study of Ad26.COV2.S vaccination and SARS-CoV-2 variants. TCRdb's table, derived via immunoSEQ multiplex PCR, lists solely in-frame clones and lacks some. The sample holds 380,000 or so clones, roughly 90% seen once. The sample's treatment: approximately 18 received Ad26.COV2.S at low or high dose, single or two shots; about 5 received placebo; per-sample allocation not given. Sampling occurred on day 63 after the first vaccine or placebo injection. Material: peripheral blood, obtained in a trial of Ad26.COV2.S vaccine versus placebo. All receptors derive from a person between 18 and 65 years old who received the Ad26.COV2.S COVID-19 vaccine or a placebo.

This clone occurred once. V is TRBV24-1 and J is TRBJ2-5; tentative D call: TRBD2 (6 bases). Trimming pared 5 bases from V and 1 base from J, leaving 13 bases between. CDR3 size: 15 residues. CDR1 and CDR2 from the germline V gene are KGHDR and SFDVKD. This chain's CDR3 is CATSAGGGGQETQYF. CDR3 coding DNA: TGTGCCACCAGTGCCGGGGGTGGGGGCCAAGAGACCCAGTACTTC.

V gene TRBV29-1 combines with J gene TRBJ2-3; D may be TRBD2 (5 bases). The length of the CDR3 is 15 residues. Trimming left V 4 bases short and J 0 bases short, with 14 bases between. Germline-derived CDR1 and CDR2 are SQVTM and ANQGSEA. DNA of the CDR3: TGCAGCGTTGTTCCCCGGACGGGAAGCACAGATACGCAGTATTTT. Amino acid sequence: CSVVPRTGSTDTQYF.

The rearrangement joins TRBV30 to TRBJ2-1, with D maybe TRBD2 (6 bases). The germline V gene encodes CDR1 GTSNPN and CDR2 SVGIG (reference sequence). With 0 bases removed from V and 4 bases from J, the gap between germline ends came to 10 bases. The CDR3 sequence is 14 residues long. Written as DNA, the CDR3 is TGTGCCTGGAGTGTGTCGGGGGTATACAATGAGCAGTTCTTC. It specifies CAWSVSGVYNEQFF.

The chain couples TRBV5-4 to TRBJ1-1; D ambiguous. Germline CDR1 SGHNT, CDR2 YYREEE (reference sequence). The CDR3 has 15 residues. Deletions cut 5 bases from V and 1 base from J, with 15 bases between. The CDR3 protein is CASRLDRNPNTEAFF. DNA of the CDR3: TGTGCCAGCAGGCTTGATCGGAACCCGAACACTGAAGCTTTCTTT.

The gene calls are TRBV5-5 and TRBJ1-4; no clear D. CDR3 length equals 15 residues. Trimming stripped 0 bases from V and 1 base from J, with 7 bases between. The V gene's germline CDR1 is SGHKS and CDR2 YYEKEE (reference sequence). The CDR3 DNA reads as TGTGCCAGCAGCTTGGGGAGGCTAACTAATGAAAAACTGTTTTTT. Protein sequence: CASSLGRLTNEKLFF. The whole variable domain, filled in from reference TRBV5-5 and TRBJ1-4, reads DAGVTQSPTHLIKTRGQQVTLRCSPISGHKSVSWYQQVLGQGPQFIFQYYEKEERGRGNFPDRFSARQFPNYSSELNVNALLLGDSALYLCASSLGRLTNEKLFFGSGTQLSVL.